The rows below give T cell receptor beta chains drawn from one sample of a study of blood T cell repertoires in COVID-19. Profiled with immunoSEQ multiplex PCR; TCRdb holds only in-frame clones, not every one. The profile shows about 190,000 clones, roughly four fifths of them singletons. Specimen: peripheral blood. The origin of the receptors is a woman aged 50 to 60 with acute or convalescent COVID-19. CDR3s include the opening cysteine and the closing phenylalanine or tryptophan. The order of the fields is CDR3 length, V gene, D gene, J gene, clone size, CDR3 protein, CDR3 DNA. A D gene is named only where the DNA matches it firmly. Some rows mark clone size as missing; the rest say once, few, many or name a class of expanded clone.

11	TRBV2	NA	TRBJ2-7	NA	CASVGAGEQYF	TGTGCCAGCGTTGGCGCGGGGGAGCAGTACTTC
15	TRBV6-2/TRBV6-3	TRBD1	TRBJ1-4	NA	CASSQRQGAWEKLFF	TGTGCCAGCAGTCAGCGACAGGGGGCTTGGGAAAAACTGTTTTTT
13	TRBV30	NA	TRBJ1-4	NA	CAWSQNLGEKLFF	TGTGCCTGGAGTCAGAATCTCGGGGAAAAACTGTTTTTT
15	TRBV19	NA	TRBJ2-7	NA	CASSHEQSGPYEQYF	TGTGCCAGTAGTCACGAGCAGTCAGGCCCCTACGAGCAGTACTTC
15	TRBV30	NA	TRBJ1-6	NA	CAWSEQIANNSPLHF	TGTGCCTGGAGTGAACAGATTGCTAATAATTCACCCCTCCACTTT
15	TRBV5-1	NA	TRBJ2-2	NA	CASSWTWDSAGELFF	TGCGCCAGCAGCTGGACTTGGGACTCGGCCGGGGAGCTGTTTTTT
15	TRBV7-6	TRBD2	TRBJ2-7	NA	CASSSRLASTYEQYF	TGTGCCAGCAGCTCCCGACTAGCCTCCACCTACGAGCAGTACTTC
15	TRBV3-1/TRBV3-2	TRBD1	TRBJ1-2	NA	CASSPQGAWTNGYTF	TGTGCCAGCAGCCCTCAGGGGGCGTGGACGAATGGCTACACCTTC
15	TRBV28	TRBD2	TRBJ2-7	NA	CASSLGAGGLYEQYF	TGTGCCAGCAGTTTGGGAGCGGGGGGGCTTTACGAGCAGTACTTC
16	TRBV3-1/TRBV3-2	NA	TRBJ1-1	NA	CASSQDWGRGNTEAFF	TGTGCCAGCAGCCAAGATTGGGGCAGGGGGAACACTGAAGCTTTCTTT
14	TRBV14	NA	TRBJ2-7	NA	CASSPRGGSYEQYF	TGTGCCAGCAGCCCCCGAGGGGGCTCCTACGAGCAGTACTTC
14	TRBV28	TRBD2	TRBJ2-7	few	CASRPASGDYEQYF	TGTGCCAGCCGACCGGCTAGCGGTGACTACGAGCAGTACTTC
14	TRBV28	NA	TRBJ1-6	NA	CASRFREANSPLHF	TGTGCCAGCAGGTTCAGGGAAGCCAATTCACCCCTCCACTTT
15	TRBV3-1/TRBV3-2	TRBD2	TRBJ2-1	NA	CASSPRTSGRDEQFF	TGTGCCAGCAGCCCCCGGACTAGCGGGAGGGATGAGCAGTTCTTC
16	TRBV30	TRBD1	TRBJ2-3	NA	CAWTTGTGESTDTQYF	TGTGCCTGGACTACCGGGACAGGGGAAAGCACAGATACGCAGTATTTT
13	TRBV12-3/TRBV12-4	NA	TRBJ1-1	NA	CASSRQQNTEAFF	TGTGCCAGCAGTCGACAGCAGAACACTGAAGCTTTCTTT
17	TRBV27	TRBD2	TRBJ2-7	NA	CASSSRLAGSVAYEQYF	TGTGCCAGCAGTTCTAGACTAGCGGGATCCGTCGCCTACGAGCAGTACTTC
14	TRBV2	NA	TRBJ1-2	NA	CASSGGGIDYGYTF	TGTGCCAGCAGTGGTGGGGGGATCGACTATGGCTACACCTTC